Presented here are 19 T cell receptor beta chains from one specimen sequenced in a study of blood T cell repertoires in COVID-19. This table comes from immunoSEQ multiplex PCR, and its TCRdb copy is limited to in-frame clones, with some not included. The sample holds 200,000 to 250,000 clones, 83% seen once. The sequenced material came from peripheral blood. Receptor source: a woman aged 70-85 years with active or convalescent COVID-19.

V gene TRBV5-6 combines with J gene TRBJ1-2; maybe TRBD1 (6 bases). The CDR3 length is 14 residues. Trimming removed 1 base from V and 4 bases from J, with 11 bases in between. CDR1 and CDR2 (germline): SGHDT, YYEEEE. In DNA form, the CDR3 reads TGTGCCAGCAGCTTGACAGGGACGGGCTATGGCTACACCTTC. This encodes CASSLTGTGYGYTF.

V and J are TRBV24-1 and TRBJ2-5; D perhaps matches TRBD2 (5 bases). Germline-derived CDR1 and CDR2 are KGHDR and SFDVKD. CDR3 size: 16 residues. The V end was cut by 3 bases, the J end by 3 bases, with 16 bases between. CDR3 nucleotide sequence: TGTGCCACCAGTGATAGCCGGTGGACTTCCGAAGAGACCCAGTACTTC. As protein: CATSDSRWTSEETQYF.

This clone appeared once. The chain combines TRBV14 with TRBJ2-3; possibly TRBD1 for D (5 bases). The CDR3 is made up of 16 amino acids. Germline V gene sequence: CDR1 SGHDN, CDR2 FVKESK. The V and J ends lost 4 bases and 0 bases respectively, with 14 bases between them. The CDR3 sequence: CASSLRTSPSTDTQYF. The CDR3 DNA is TGTGCCAGCAGCCTTCGGACAAGTCCTAGCACAGATACGCAGTATTTT.

CDR3: CASSLTGHGYTF. CDR3 nucleotides: TGTGCCAGCAGCCTGACAGGGCATGGCTACACCTTC. V usage is TRBV14 and J usage is TRBJ1-2; TRBD1 matches at 7 bases. Germline V CDR1 and CDR2: SGHDN, FVKESK. This CDR3 has 12 amino acids. Trimming removed 4 bases from V and 6 bases from J; junction bases left unmatched: 2. The full variable domain, its missing parts supplied by reference TRBV14 and TRBJ1-2, is EAGVTQFPSHSVIEKGQTVTLRCDPISGHDNLYWYRRVMGKEIKFLLHFVKESKQDESGMPNNRFLAERTGGTYSTLKVQPAELEDSGVYFCASSLTGHGYTFGSGTRLTVV.

J is TRBJ2-1 and V is TRBV5-1, with TRBD2 matching 7 bases. The CDR3 runs 17 residues. J lost 0 bases, V lost 0 bases, and 6 bases had no gene match. Germline V lookup: CDR1 SGHRS, CDR2 YFSETQ. The CDR3 loop reads CASSLEVGRYSYNEQFF. Here the CDR3 DNA reads TGCGCCAGCAGCTTGGAAGTCGGGAGGTACTCCTACAATGAGCAGTTCTTC.

This rearrangement joins TRBV12-3 or TRBV12-4 to TRBJ2-5; TRBD1 is a possible D gene (5 bases). The CDR3 runs 13 residues. Trimming took off 4 bases at V and 5 bases at J, with 11 bases between the two ends. CDR3 sequence: CASSSEPGETQYF. The DNA of the CDR3 is TGTGCCAGCAGTTCGGAGCCAGGGGAGACCCAGTACTTC.

The chain couples TRBV6-5 to TRBJ1-1; D is unclear. The V end lost 6 bases, the J end lost 11 bases, and 19 bases lay between the germline ends. The CDR3 loop spans 13 amino acids. Germline V CDR1 and CDR2: MNHEY, SVGAGI. The CDR3 DNA sequence: TGTGCCAGCAGCCTCTTACAAGGGAGTGGGGCTTTCTTT. Translating gives CASSLLQGSGAFF.

The V call is TRBV28, the J call TRBJ1-5; D is ambiguous. The CDR3 has 15 residues. Germline V gene lookup returns CDR1 MDHEN and CDR2 SYDVKM. V shed 3 bases and J shed 3 bases, with 12 bases lying between them. The CDR3 region is CASSFSTRLNQPQHF. CDR3 sequence (DNA): TGTGCCAGCAGTTTCTCGACCAGACTCAATCAGCCCCAGCATTTT.

The chain recombines TRBV18 with TRBJ2-2, with 7 nucleotides matching TRBD1. With V trimmed by 3 bases and J by 6 bases, 1 base remained unmatched. Germline V gives CDR1 KGHSH, CDR2 LQKENI. The CDR3 totals 13 residues. CDR3 region: CASSPQGAGELFF. The CDR3, as DNA: TGTGCCAGCTCACCTCAGGGGGCCGGGGAGCTGTTTTTT. The variable domain in full, completed from reference TRBV18 and TRBJ2-2, reads NAGVMQNPRHLVRRRGQEARLRCSPMKGHSHVYWYRQLPEEGLKFMVYLQKENIIDESGMPKERFSAEFPKEGPSILRIQQVVRGDSAAYFCASSPQGAGELFFGEGSRLTVL.

The V call is TRBV28, the J call TRBJ1-1; the match to TRBD1 covers 7 bases. Germline lookup yields CDR1 MDHEN and CDR2 SYDVKM. The CDR3 sequence is 15 residues long. The V gene end was trimmed by 5 bases and the J gene end by 0 bases; junction bases not matched to a gene: 6. Here the CDR3 reads CASSPSTGLNTEAFF. DNA for the CDR3: TGTGCCAGCAGTCCCTCGACAGGGTTGAACACTGAAGCTTTCTTT. Based on the CDR3 plus reference TRBV28 and TRBJ1-1, the full variable domain is DVKVTQSSRYLVKRTGEKVFLECVQDMDHENMFWYRQDPGLGLRLIYFSYDVKMKEKGDIPEGYSVSREKKERFSLILESASTNQTSMYLCASSPSTGLNTEAFFGQGTRLTVV.

This chain uses TRBV4-1 with TRBJ2-7; TRBD1 might be the D (6 bases). Germline V gene lookup returns CDR1 MGHRA and CDR2 YSYEKL. The CDR3 extends over 15 amino acids. V was clipped by 2 bases and J by 2 bases, with 13 bases between them. The CDR3 loop is CASSQQQGGPYEQYF. The CDR3 bases are TGCGCCAGCAGCCAACAACAGGGCGGGCCCTACGAGCAGTACTTC.

The V and J genes are TRBV9 and TRBJ1-1; tentatively, D is TRBD1 (5 bases). In germline, CDR1 is SGDLS, CDR2 YYNGEE. The CDR3 is 14 amino acids. V dropped 1 base and J dropped 1 base, with 8 bases sitting between them. CDR3 sequence: CASSVTQANTEAFF. CDR3 nucleotides: TGTGCCAGCAGCGTAACACAGGCGAACACTGAAGCTTTCTTT.

V is TRBV6-6 and J is TRBJ2-7; 8 bases are a match to TRBD2. V trimming: 6 bases; J trimming: 0 bases; junction bases outside the gene matches: 10. From germline, CDR1 is MNHNY and CDR2 SVGAGI (reference sequence). There are 16 residues in the CDR3. DNA of the CDR3: TGTGCCAGCAGACTCAGCGGGGGTTTGAGCTCCTACGAGCAGTACTTC. Protein product: CASRLSGGLSSYEQYF.

CDR3 amino acids: CASSDRGDQPQHF. In DNA form, the CDR3 reads TGTGCCAGCAGTGACAGGGGCGATCAGCCCCAGCATTTT. The chain is built from TRBV6-4 and TRBJ1-5, with D tentatively TRBD1 (5 bases). Germline V gene lookup returns CDR1 MRHNA and CDR2 SNTAGT. V was clipped by 2 bases and J by 5 bases, with 7 bases between them. The CDR3 loop spans 13 amino acids.

This chain connects TRBV27 to TRBJ2-7; no clear D gene. Germline V gene lookup returns CDR1 MNHEY and CDR2 SMNVEV (reference sequence). Trimming took off 6 bases at V and 0 bases at J, with 12 bases between the two ends. The CDR3 is 14 amino acids. CDR3 bases: TGTGCCAGCAGCCCAGCGCTAGACTCCTACGAGCAGTACTTC. This codes for CASSPALDSYEQYF.

This chain joins TRBV6-5 and TRBJ1-2; 9 bases match TRBD1. The CDR3 is 14 amino acids. With V trimmed by 2 bases and J by 8 bases, 6 bases remained unmatched. Germline-derived CDR1 and CDR2 are MNHEY and SVGAGI. This chain's CDR3 is CASSYQQGAWGYTF. The DNA for the CDR3 is TGTGCCAGCAGTTACCAACAGGGGGCGTGGGGCTACACCTTC.

The genes are TRBV19 and TRBJ2-7, with 11 bases fitting TRBD1. The length of the CDR3 is 15 residues. Germline V gives CDR1 LNHDA, CDR2 SQIVND (reference sequence). V lost 6 bases to trimming and J lost 1 base; unmatched junction nucleotides: 5. In DNA form, the CDR3 reads TGTGCCAGTAGCCCCGGACAGGGGGCATCCTACGAGCAGTACTTC. Translation: CASSPGQGASYEQYF. Combining the CDR3 with reference TRBV19 and TRBJ2-7 gives the whole variable domain DGGITQSPKYLFRKEGQNVTLSCEQNLNHDAMYWYRQDPGQGLRLIYYSQIVNDFQKGDIAEGYSVSREKKESFPLTVTSAQKNPTAFYLCASSPGQGASYEQYFGPGTRLTVT.

The chain couples TRBV3-1 (or the pseudogene TRBV3-2) to TRBJ1-1; 7 nucleotides match TRBD1. The CDR3 sequence is 13 residues long. Germline CDR1 is LGHDT and CDR2 is YNNKEL (reference sequence). V shed 1 base, J shed 8 bases, and the junction held 4 bases outside the gene matches. CDR3 residues: CASSQGNRGEAFF. The CDR3 region has the DNA TGTGCCAGCAGCCAAGGGAACAGGGGCGAAGCTTTCTTT.

The V call is TRBV15, the J call TRBJ1-6; possibly TRBD1 for D (6 bases). Trimming pared 0 bases from V and 12 bases from J, leaving 12 bases between. The CDR3 extends over 14 amino acids. CDR1 and CDR2 (germline): LNHNV, YYDKDF (reference sequence). The CDR3 coding sequence is TGTGCCACCAGCAGAGATCAGGGGCGAGTACCCCTCCACTTT. The encoded protein is CATSRDQGRVPLHF.